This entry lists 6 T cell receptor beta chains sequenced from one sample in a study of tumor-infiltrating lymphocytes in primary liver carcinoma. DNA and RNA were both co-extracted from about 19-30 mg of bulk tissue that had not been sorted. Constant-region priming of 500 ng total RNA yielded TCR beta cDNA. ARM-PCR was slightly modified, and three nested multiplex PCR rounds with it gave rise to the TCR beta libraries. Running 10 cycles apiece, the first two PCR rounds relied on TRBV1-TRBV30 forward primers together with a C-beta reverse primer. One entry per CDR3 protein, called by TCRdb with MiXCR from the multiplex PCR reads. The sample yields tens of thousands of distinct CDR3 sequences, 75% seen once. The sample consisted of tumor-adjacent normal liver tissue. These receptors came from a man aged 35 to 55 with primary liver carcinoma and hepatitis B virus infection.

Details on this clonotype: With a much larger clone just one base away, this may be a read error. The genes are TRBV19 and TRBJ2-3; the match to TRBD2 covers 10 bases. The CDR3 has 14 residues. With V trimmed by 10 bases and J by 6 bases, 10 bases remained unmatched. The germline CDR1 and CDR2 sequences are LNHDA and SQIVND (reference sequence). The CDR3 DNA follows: TGTGCCACCTCTCTAGCGGGAGAGTGGGATACGCAGTATTTT. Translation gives CATSLAGEWDTQYF.

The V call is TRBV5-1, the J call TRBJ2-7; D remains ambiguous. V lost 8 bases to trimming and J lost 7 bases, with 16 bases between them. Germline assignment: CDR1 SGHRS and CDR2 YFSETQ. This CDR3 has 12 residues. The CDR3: CASGFETREQYF. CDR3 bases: TGCGCCAGTGGCTTCGAGACGCGGGAGCAGTACTTC.

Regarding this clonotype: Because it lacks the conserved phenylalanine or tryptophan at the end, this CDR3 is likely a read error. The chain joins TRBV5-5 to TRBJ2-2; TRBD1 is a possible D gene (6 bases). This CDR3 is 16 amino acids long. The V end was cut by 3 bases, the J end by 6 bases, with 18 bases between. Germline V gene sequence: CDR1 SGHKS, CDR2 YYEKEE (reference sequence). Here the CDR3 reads CASSWPGGGRSGELFI. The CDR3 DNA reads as TGTGCCAGCAGCTGGCCTGGGGGCGGACGGTCCGGGGAGCTGTTTATT.

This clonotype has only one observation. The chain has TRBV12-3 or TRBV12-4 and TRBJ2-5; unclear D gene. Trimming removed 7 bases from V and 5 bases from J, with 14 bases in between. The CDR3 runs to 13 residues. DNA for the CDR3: TGTGCCAGCAATTTGAGGTCAGAGGAGACCCAGTACTTC. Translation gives CASNLRSEETQYF.

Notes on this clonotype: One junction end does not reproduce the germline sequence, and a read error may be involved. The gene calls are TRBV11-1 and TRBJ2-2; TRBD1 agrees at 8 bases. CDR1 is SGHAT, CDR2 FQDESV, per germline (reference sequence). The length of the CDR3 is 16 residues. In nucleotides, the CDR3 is TGTGCCAGCAGCTTACGGTCGGGACAGGACACCGGGGAGCTGTCCTTT. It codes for CASSLRSGQDTGELSF.

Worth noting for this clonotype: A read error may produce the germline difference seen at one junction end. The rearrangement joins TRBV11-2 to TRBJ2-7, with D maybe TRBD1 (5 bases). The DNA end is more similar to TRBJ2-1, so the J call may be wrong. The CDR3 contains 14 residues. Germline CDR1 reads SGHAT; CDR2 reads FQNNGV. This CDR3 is CVSRSNRNSYEQFF. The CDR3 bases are TGTGTCAGCAGATCTAACAGGAACTCCTACGAGCAGTTCTTC.